This section outlines one T cell receptor beta chain sequence together with its context. Its antigen remains undetermined. No clone much larger than this one lies a single base away; base qualities are absent. The sample is drawn from a study of T cells after yellow fever vaccination (dated by TCRdb to between 2018 and 2020). Broadly, across the study: The SMART-Seq v4 Ultra Low Input RNA kit was used to prepare libraries from fractions with low cell numbers. To track T-cell clones before and after primary and booster YFV17D yellow fever vaccination, bulk TCR alpha and beta repertoires were sequenced longitudinally. Two healthy male donors, one aged 18 to 30 and one aged 30 to 39 years, were included in the cohort. Blood was drawn at multiple timepoints before and after primary and secondary immunization, with bulk PBMC replicates and cell subsets isolated.

Data came from an Illumina NovaSeq 6000. TCR cDNA was synthesized by 5'RACE template switching, which introduced a universal primer site and unique molecular identifiers. Priming for cDNA synthesis came from both the TCR alpha and TCR beta constant segments. Two PCR steps were used to amplify libraries, with sample barcodes and sequencing adapters being added in the second step. Sequencing of the libraries was done on either Illumina HiSeq 2500 (2x100 bp) or NovaSeq (2x150 bp). As for the original processing: Reads were demultiplexed and collapsed into UMI consensus sequences with MIGEC, and V(D)J alignment was performed with MiXCR. Clonotypes responding to the vaccine were identified with edgeR on replicate PBMC samples, with the criteria of FDR below 0.01 and a log2 fold change above 5 up to day 15. CD4 or CD8 identity was assigned to each bulk clonotype according to whether the clonotype was present at higher abundance in the sequenced CD4 repertoire or the sequenced CD8 repertoire. The public reads were reprocessed in TCRdb via fastp at Q25 and MiXCR, keeping in-frame beta chains. Records with the same CDR3 protein are collapsed into one entry carrying the most frequent genes and DNA. TCRdb, rather than the study authors, made the V and J calls. For this sample the table gives around 250,000 distinct CDR3 sequences, of which around 5.3% were detected only once. The ten largest clones represent around 3.3% of the sample.

The cysteine opens and the valine closes a CDR3 of 13 amino acids. Only CDR3 DNA is held: 39 bases, read in frame from base 1. As encoded in the germline V gene, CDR1 is MNHEY while CDR2 is SVGEGT. Deletion took 5 bases off V and 4 bases off J, with a span of 12 bases between the germline ends. Summary of the overall study and its limitations: The study included only a couple of donors, which limits how far the findings can be generalized. The secondary T-cell response was weaker than the primary response but faster, peaking on day 5 instead of day 15. A small fraction of clonotypes showed up in both the CD4 and CD8 compartments, probably as a result of convergent recombination. Computational filtering was required because FACS-sorted repertoires could contain abundant contaminating clonotypes from the bulk population. After the booster, most clones that had expanded after primary vaccination were detected again (around 97% of CD4 and around nine tenths of CD8), suggesting broad maintenance of memory.

Interpreted using the paper, the treatment or condition label stands for: live attenuated yellow fever vaccine strain. PBMCs were isolated from peripheral blood using a standard Ficoll-Paque protocol. Dynabeads CD4 and CD8 positive selection kits were used to isolate CD4 and CD8 T-cell fractions. TriZol was used to extract RNA from bulk PBMCs, CD4 and CD8 fractions, and dextramer-positive and dextramer-negative fractions. The clonotype was recovered from a man younger than 35 who received the YFV17D yellow fever vaccine. The chain joins TRBV6-2 or TRBV6-3 to TRBJ2-7; the D gene is possibly TRBD1, with 6 bases matching. The sequenced sample was CD4+ T cells sorted from PBMCs, obtained on the day of the yellow fever booster vaccination. CDR3 protein: CASSADRLYEQYV. The nucleotide sequence is TGTGCCAGCAGTGCAGACAGGCTATACGAGCAGTACGTC.